This T cell receptor beta chain was retrieved from a study of graft-versus-host responses after intestinal transplantation listed by TCRdb under 2021. Regarding the study in general: Multivisceral, liver-intestinal, or isolated intestinal transplants were received by the recipients. Graft-versus-host and host-versus-graft alloreactive T cell clones were tracked in the graft, circulation and bone marrow after intestinal transplantation using bulk TCR-beta CDR3 sequencing. The cohort enrolled some 23 intestinal transplant recipients, one of whom was a retransplant, and a few patients without pretransplant specimens were excluded. A peak of at least 4% donor T cells among recipient peripheral blood mononuclear cells was the definition used for donor T cell macrochimerism. Alloreactive clones were identified by sequencing pre-transplant mixed lymphocyte reaction products and comparing these products with unstimulated pre-transplant donor and recipient T cells. Samples from three later patients were sequenced in-house on an Illumina MiSeq with MiXCR processing rather than by the commercial service. All recipients received anti-thymocyte globulin induction followed by maintenance tacrolimus and steroids for around 3 years. Results and caveats for the whole study, not just this receptor: In the allografts of patients with donor T cell macrochimerism, GvH to HvG T cell clonal ratios were high. Conclusions were limited by the relatively low number and heterogeneity of intestinal transplant patients. Early after transplant, peak levels of circulating GvH clones were associated with declines in HvG clones. GvH clones were detected in recipient bone marrow, and some appeared earlier in ileal mucosa or blood, consistent with an intestinal mucosal origin.

Measured from the cysteine to the phenylalanine, the CDR3 is 14 residues long. The retained sequence is limited to the CDR3, 42 bases, with the frame set at the first base. The germline V gene (reference sequence) yields SGHNT for CDR1 and YYREEE for CDR2. The junction shows trimming of 3 bases on V and 3 bases on J, and the gene matches do not reach 2 bases of it. In the paper's terms, the time point label means: cells obtained before transplantation from donor or recipient. CD3+CD4+ and CD3+CD8+ populations were FACS-sorted from unstimulated pre-transplant donor and recipient cells taken from spleen or lymph nodes. Points on this clone: No cognate antigen has been identified for it. No per-base quality is available; no much larger clone lies one base away.

Libraries were built with the immunoSEQ multiplex PCR assay. For most patients, genomic DNA was isolated with the Qiagen DNeasy Blood and Tissue Kit and sent frozen to Adaptive Biotechnologies for TCR sequencing. For most patients, high-throughput TCR-beta CDR3 sequencing of genomic DNA was performed by Adaptive Biotechnologies. Turning to the authors' computational methods: TCR sequencing data were retrieved from Adaptive's ImmunoSEQ software for about 17 patients, whereas a few other patients were processed with MiXCR and VDJtools. To correct CD4 versus CD8 sorting errors, any sequence found in both subsets at a frequency ratio below 5:1 was removed. Because the origin of CDR3 nucleotide sequences shared between donor and recipient could not be assigned, those sequences were removed. To be classed as alloreactive, a clone needed at least 2-fold expansion over unstimulated cells and a minimum CFSE-low frequency of 0.002% (template counts) or 0.001% (read counts). Clones were considered mappable if detected in sequenced pre-transplant spleen, lymph node, or MLR CFSE-low populations of the donor or recipient. The cumulative frequency of alloreactive clones was calculated as a percentage of all sequences, weighted by copy number. TCRdb's version of the immuneACCESS table is confined to in-frame rearrangements and falls short of the full clone set. An unresolved V gene accounts for under half of the shortfall where checked; the remainder is of unknown origin. V and J calls and clone size are given by that table; D and trimming were obtained from the DNA. Across this sample there are some 90,000 clones, with approximately 95% seen only once. The top ten clonotypes cover 0.45% to 0.6% of the sample.

Recombination connected TRBV5-4 to TRBJ2-7, and 11 bases in between align with TRBD1. Sequenced material: unstimulated CD8+ T cells sorted from spleen or lymph node cells, taken before intestinal transplant. The TCR comes from a human donor who received an intestinal transplant. The CDR3 region reads CASSSGTGGYEQYF. In nucleotides, the sequence is TGTGCCAGCAGCTCCGGGACAGGGGGCTACGAGCAGTACTTC.